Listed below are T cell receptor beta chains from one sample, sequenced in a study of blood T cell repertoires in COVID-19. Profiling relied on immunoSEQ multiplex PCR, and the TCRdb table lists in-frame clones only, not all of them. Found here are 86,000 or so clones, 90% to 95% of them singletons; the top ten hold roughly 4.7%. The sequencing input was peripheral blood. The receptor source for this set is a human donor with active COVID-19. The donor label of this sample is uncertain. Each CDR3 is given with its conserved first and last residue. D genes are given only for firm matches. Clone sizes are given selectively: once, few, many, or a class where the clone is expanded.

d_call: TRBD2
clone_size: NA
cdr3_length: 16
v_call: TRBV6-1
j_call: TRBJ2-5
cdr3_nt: TGTGCCAGCAGTGAGAGGCCCTTTGCGGGGGGAGAGACCCAGTACTTC
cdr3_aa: CASSERPFAGGETQYF

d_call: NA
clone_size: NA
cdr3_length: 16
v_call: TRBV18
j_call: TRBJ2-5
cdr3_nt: TGTGCCAGCTCAGGTAGTTCCCCCCCGCCGGGAGAGACCCAGTACTTC
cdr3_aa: CASSGSSPPPGETQYF

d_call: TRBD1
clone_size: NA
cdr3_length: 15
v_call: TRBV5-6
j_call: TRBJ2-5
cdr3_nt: TGTGCCAGCAGCCGTCGACAGGGCTCCCCGGAGACCCAGTACTTC
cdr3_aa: CASSRRQGSPETQYF

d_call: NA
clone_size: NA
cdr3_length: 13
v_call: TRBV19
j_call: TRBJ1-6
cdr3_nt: TGTGCCAGCGTAGGGGTAAGGGGTTCACCCCTCCACTTT
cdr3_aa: CASVGVRGSPLHF

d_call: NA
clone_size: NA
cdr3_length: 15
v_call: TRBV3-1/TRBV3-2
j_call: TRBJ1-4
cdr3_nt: TGTGCCAGCAGCCCGCAGCCAGGGTCGGATGAAAAACTGTTTTTT
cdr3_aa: CASSPQPGSDEKLFF

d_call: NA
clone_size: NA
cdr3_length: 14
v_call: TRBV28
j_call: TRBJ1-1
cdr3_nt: TGTGCCAGCAGTTTAGGCTACAGGTACACTGAAGCTTTCTTT
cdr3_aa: CASSLGYRYTEAFF

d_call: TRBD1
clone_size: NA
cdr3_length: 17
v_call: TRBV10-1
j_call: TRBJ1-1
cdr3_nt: TGCGCCAGGGGGGGGGACAGGGTTTTGGGCCGAAGGTCTGAAGCTTTCTTT
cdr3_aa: CARGGDRVLGRRSEAFF

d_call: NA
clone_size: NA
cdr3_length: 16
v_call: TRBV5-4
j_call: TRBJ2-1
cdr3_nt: TGTGCCAGCAGCTTGGTATCTAGCCATACCTACAATGAGCAGTTCTTC
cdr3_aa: CASSLVSSHTYNEQFF

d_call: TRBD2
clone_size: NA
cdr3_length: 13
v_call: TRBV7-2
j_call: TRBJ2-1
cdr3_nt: TGTGCCAGCAGGGAGGCGGGAGAAGGAGAGCAGTTCTTC
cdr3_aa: CASREAGEGEQFF

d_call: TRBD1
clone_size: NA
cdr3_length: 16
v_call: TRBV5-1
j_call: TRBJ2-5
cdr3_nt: TGCGCCAGCAGCTCGGGGACAGGGGGGCGCCAAGAGACCCAGTACTTC
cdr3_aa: CASSSGTGGRQETQYF

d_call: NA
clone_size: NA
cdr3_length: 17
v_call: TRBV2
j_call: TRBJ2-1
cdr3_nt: TGTGCCAGCAGCCGCATCTCCGCATCCCCAGGCACCAATGAGCAGTTCTTC
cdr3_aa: CASSRISASPGTNEQFF

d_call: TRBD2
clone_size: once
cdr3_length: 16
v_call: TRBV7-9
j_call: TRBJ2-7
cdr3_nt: TGTGCCAGCAGCGGTGAGAAAGGACTAGCGGGCTACGAGCAGTACTTC
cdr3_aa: CASSGEKGLAGYEQYF

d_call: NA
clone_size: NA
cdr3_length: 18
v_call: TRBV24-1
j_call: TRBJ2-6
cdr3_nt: TGTGCCACCAGTGACCAACCCGGTCTTATATCTGGGGCCAACGTCCTGACTTTC
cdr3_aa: CATSDQPGLISGANVLTF

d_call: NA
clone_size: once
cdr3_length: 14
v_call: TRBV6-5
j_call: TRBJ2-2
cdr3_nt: TGTGCCAGCAACATCGACAGGACCACCGGGGAGCTGTTTTTT
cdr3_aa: CASNIDRTTGELFF

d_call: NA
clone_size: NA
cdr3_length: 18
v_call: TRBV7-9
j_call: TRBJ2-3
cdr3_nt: TGTGCCAGCAGCTCAGCCACTAAAGACAGGAGATTCACAGATACGCAGTATTTT
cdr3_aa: CASSSATKDRRFTDTQYF

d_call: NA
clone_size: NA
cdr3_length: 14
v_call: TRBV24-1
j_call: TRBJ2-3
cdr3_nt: TGTGCCACGTCGAGCAGGGGCTCCGCAGATACGCAGTATTTT
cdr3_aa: CATSSRGSADTQYF

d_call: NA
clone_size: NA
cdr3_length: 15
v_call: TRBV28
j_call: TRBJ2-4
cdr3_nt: TGTGCCAGCAGTGGACAGCAGATAGCCAAAAACATTCAGTACTTC
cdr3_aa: CASSGQQIAKNIQYF

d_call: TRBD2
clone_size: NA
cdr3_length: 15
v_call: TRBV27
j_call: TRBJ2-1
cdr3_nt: TGTGCCAGCAGCAGGACTAGCGGGGTGGGGCGCGAGCAGTTCTTC
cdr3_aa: CASSRTSGVGREQFF

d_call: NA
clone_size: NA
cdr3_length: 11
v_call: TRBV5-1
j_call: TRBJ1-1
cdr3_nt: TGCGCCAGCAGAACAGGACAGGAAGCTTTCTTT
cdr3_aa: CASRTGQEAFF

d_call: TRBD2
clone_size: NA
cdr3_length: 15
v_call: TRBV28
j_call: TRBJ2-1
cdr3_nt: TGTGCCAGCAGGGTAATAAGCGGGAGGTCGGATGAGCAGTTCTTC
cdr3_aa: CASRVISGRSDEQFF

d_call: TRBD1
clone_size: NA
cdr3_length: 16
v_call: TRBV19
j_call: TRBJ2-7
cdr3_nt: TGTGCCAGTAGAGAGGCGCCGGGACAGGGCGCCTACGAGCAGTACTTC
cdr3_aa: CASREAPGQGAYEQYF

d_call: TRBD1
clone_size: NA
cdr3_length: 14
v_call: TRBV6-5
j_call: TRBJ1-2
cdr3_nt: TGTGCCAGCAGATTAGGACAGGGGATGGATGGCTACACCTTC
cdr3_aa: CASRLGQGMDGYTF

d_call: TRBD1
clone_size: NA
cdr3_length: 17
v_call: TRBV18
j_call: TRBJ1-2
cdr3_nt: TGTGCCAGCTCACCTAGGACAGGGTCGCCTTTCAACTATGGCTACACCTTC
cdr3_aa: CASSPRTGSPFNYGYTF

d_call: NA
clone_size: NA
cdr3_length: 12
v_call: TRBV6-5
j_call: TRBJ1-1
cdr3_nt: TGTGCCAGCAGTCCCCGGGACTTTCAGGGTTTCTTT
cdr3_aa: CASSPRDFQGFF

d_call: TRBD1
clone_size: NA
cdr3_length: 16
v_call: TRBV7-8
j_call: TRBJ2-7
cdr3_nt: TGTGCCAGCAGCTCCCCCTCCCGACAGGGGGCGTTCGAGCAGTACTTC
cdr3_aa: CASSSPSRQGAFEQYF

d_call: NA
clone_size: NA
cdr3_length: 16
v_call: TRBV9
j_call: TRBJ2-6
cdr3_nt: TGTGCCAGCAGCCCCGCCGGGTGGTCTGGGGCCAACGTCCTGACTTTC
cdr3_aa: CASSPAGWSGANVLTF

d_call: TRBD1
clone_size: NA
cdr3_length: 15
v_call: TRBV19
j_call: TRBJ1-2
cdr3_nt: TGTGCCAGTAGGCCGGCGACAGGGGCTCTCTATGGCTACACCTTC
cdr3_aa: CASRPATGALYGYTF

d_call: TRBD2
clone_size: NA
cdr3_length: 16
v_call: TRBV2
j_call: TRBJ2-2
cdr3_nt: TGTGCCAGCACACCATTAGCGGGAGTCGGGACCGGGGAGCTGTTTTTT
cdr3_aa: CASTPLAGVGTGELFF

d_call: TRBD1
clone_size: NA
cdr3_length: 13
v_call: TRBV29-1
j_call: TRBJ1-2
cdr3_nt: TGCAGCGTCCCGACAGGGGGATCCTATGGCTACACCTTC
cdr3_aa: CSVPTGGSYGYTF

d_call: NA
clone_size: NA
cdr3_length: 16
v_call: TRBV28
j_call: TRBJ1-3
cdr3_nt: TGTGCCAGCGCCGTAAATGGGGGCGCCTCTGGAAACACCATATATTTT
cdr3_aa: CASAVNGGASGNTIYF

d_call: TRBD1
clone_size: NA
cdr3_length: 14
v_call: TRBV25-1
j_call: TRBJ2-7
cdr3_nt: TGTGCCAGCAGTGAAGTGGGACAGGGTCGAGAGCAGTACTTC
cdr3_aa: CASSEVGQGREQYF

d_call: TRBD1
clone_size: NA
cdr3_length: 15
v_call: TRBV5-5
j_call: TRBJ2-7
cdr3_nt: TGTGCCAGCAGCGCCGCCGGGACAGTTTCATCCGAGCAGTACTTC
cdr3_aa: CASSAAGTVSSEQYF

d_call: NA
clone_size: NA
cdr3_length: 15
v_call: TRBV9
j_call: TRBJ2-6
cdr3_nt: TGTGCCAGCACCACTACCCCTTCTGGGGCCAACGTCCTGACTTTC
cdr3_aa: CASTTTPSGANVLTF

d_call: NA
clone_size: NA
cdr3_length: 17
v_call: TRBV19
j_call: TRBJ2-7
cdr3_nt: TGTGCCAGTAGTATAGGGGGCCGGGACAACCACGCCTACGAGCAGTACTTC
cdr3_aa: CASSIGGRDNHAYEQYF

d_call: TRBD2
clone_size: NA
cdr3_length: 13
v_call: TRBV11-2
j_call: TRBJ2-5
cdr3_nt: TGTGCCAGCAGCTTAGGACTAGCAGAGACCCAGTACTTC
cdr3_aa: CASSLGLAETQYF

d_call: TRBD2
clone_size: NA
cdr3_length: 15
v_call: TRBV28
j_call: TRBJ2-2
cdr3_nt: TGTGCCAGCACCTCGGGGGGTGAGAACACCGGGGAGCTGTTTTTT
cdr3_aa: CASTSGGENTGELFF

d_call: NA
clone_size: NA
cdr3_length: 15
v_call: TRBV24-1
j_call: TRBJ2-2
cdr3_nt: TGTGCCACCAGTCGAAGACAGGCGAACACCGGGGAGCTGTTTTTT
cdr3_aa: CATSRRQANTGELFF

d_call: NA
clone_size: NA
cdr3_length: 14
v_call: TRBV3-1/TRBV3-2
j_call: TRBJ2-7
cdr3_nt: TGTGCCAGCAGCCATCCTCAGGGTCAACACGAGCAGTACTTC
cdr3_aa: CASSHPQGQHEQYF

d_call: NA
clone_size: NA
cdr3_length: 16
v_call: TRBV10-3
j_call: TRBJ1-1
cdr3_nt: TGTGCCATCAGTGGGTACGCGTCGGCAGGGCCCACTGAAGCTTTCTTT
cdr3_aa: CAISGYASAGPTEAFF

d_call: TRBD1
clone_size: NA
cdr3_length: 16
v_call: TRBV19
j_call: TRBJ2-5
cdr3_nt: TGTGCCAGTAGTCGTAAGTGGTCAGGGGGCATAGAGACCCAGTACTTC
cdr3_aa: CASSRKWSGGIETQYF

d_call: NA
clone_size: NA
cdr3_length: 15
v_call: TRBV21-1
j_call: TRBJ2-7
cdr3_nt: TGTGCCAGCAGCAAGAAGCGGGGAAGCTCCTACGAGCAGTACTTC
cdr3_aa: CASSKKRGSSYEQYF

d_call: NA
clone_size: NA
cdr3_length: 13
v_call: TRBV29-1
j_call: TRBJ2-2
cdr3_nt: TGCAGCGTTGAACAGGGATCCGCCGGGGAGCTGTTTTTT
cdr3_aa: CSVEQGSAGELFF

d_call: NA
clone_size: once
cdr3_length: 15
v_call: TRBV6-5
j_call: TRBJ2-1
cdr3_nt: TGTGCCAGTGGGAGGACACCCCCGAAATACAATGAGCAGTTCTTC
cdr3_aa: CASGRTPPKYNEQFF

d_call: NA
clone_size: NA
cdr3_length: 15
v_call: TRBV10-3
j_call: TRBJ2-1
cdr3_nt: TGTGCCATCAGTGAGGGGGTCTACGCGGGGAATGAGCAGTTCTTC
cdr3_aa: CAISEGVYAGNEQFF

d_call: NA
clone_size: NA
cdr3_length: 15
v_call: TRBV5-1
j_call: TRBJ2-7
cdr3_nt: TGCGCCAGCAGCTTACGAGCGGCCCCAACCTACGAGCAGTACTTC
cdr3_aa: CASSLRAAPTYEQYF

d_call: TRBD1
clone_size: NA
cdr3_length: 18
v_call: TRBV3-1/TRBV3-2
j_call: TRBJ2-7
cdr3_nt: TGTGCCAGCAGCCAAGATCGTAAAACAGGGGGATCCGGCTACGAGCAGTACTTC
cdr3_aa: CASSQDRKTGGSGYEQYF

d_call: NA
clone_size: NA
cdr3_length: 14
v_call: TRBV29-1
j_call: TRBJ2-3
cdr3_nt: TGCAGCGTTGGAAGGACAGCAAGCACAGATACGCAGTATTTT
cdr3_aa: CSVGRTASTDTQYF

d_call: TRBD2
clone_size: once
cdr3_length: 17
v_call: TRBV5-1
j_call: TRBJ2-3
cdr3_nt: TGCGCCAGCAGCTCCTCGGGTACGGGACTACCCACCCGTACGCAGTATTTT
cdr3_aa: CASSSSGTGLPTRTQYF

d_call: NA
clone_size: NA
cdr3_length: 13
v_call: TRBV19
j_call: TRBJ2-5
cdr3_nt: TGTGCCACCTCTTGGGGCAGCCAAGAGACCCAGTACTTC
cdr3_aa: CATSWGSQETQYF

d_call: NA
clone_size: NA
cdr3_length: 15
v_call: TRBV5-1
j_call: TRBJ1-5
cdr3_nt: TGCGCCAGCAGCTTGGAGGCAGGGGCCAATCAGCCCCAGCATTTT
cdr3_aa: CASSLEAGANQPQHF

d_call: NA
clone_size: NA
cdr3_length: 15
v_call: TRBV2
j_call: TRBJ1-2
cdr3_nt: TGTGCCAGCAGCCTAGACCCCGGGGTGGGCTATGGCTACACCTTC
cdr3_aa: CASSLDPGVGYGYTF

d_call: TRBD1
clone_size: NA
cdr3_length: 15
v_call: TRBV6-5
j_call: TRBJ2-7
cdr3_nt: TGTGCCAGCAGTTACGCCGGGACAGCCAGTGCAGGGCAGTACTTC
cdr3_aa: CASSYAGTASAGQYF

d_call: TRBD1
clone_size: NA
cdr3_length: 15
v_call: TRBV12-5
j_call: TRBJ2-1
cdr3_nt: TGTGCTAGTGGCACGGGGACAGTACCTTCGGGGGAGCAGTTCTTC
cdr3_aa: CASGTGTVPSGEQFF